This paragraph covers one T cell receptor (beta chain) sequence. Its matching antigen is unknown. The data are from a study of radiation and T cells in renal cell carcinoma. Findings and limits, study-wide: In blood, top tumor clones expanded by 2 weeks, shrinking by 4.

TCRdb's copy holds only in-frame clones and misses some; the assay was immunoSEQ multiplex PCR. The sample comprises about 130,000 clones, approximately 90% of which are singletons, and around 13% rests with the top ten. Per the germline V gene, CDR1 is SGHRS and CDR2 is YFSETQ. Unmatched junction bases numbered 11, after V lost 0 bases and J lost 11 bases. This CDR3 has 16 residues. This sample's time point: baseline pretreatment blood. The treatment denotes: 15 Gy SBRT to primary tumor, nephrectomy 4 weeks later. The clonotype comes from a woman aged 50 to 60 with renal cell carcinoma. The material was blood, obtained from a patient whose treatment included radiotherapy and nephrectomy. V usage is TRBV5-1 and J usage is TRBJ1-6; TRBD1 aligns across 7 bases. The CDR3 region has the DNA TGCGCCAGCAGCTTGGCCGGGGACAGCCGGGGAACACCCCTCCACTTT. It is translated as CASSLAGDSRGTPLHF.